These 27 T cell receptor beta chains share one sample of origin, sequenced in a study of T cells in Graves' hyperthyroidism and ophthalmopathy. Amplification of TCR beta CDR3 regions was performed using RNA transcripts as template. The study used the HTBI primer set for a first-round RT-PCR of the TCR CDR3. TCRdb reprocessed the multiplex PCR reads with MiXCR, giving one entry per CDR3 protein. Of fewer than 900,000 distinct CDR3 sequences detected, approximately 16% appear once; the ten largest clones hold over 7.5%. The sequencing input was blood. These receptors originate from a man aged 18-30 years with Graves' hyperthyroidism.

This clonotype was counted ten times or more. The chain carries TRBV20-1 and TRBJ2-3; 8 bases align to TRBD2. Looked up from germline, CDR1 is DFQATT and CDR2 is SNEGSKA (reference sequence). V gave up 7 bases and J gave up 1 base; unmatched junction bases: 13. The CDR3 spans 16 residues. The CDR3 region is CSGGSGSLLGTDTQYF. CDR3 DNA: TGCAGTGGGGGGAGCGGGAGTCTTCTAGGCACAGATACGCAGTATTTT.

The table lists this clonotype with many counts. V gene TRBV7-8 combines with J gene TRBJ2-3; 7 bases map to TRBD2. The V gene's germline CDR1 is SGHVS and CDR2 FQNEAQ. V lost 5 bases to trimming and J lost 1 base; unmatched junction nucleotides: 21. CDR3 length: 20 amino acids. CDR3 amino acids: CASSVGVLSWRESGTDTQYF. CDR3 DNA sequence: TGTGCCAGCAGCGTAGGGGTCCTTTCGTGGCGGGAGTCGGGCACAGATACGCAGTATTTT.

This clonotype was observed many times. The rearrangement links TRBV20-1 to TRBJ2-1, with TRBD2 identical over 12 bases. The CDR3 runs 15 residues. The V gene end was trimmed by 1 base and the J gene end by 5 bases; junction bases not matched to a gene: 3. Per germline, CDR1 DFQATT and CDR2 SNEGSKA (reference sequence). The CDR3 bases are TGCAGTGCTAGAGGGACTAGCGGGATCAACAATGAGCAGTTCTTC. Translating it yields CSARGTSGINNEQFF.

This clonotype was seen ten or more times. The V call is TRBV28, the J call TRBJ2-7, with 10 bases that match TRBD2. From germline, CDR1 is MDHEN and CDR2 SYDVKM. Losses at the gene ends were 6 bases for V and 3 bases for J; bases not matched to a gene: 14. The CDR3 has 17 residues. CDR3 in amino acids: CASRPALAGVKGYEQYF. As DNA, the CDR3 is TGTGCCAGCAGACCCGCTCTAGCGGGAGTAAAGGGCTACGAGCAGTACTTC.

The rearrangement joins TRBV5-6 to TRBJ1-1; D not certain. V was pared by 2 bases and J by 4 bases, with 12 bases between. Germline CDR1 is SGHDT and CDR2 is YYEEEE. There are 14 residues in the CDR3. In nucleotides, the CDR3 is TGTGCCAGCAGCTTAAAGGAACCCGTCACTGAAGCTTTCTTT. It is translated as CASSLKEPVTEAFF.

The CDR3 region is CASKRTGTNTGELFF. For the CDR3, the DNA is TGCGCCAGCAAACGGACAGGGACGAACACCGGGGAGCTGTTTTTT. The rearrangement links TRBV10-1 to TRBJ2-2; TRBD1 agrees at 8 bases. This CDR3 is 15 amino acids long. V gave up 7 bases and J gave up 0 bases; unmatched junction bases: 4. CDR1 and CDR2 from the germline V gene are WNHNN and SYGVQD (reference sequence).

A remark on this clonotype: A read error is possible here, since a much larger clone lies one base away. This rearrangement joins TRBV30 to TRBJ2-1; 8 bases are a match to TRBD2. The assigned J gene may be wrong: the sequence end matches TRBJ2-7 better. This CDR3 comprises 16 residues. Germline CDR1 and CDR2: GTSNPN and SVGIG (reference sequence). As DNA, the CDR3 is TGTGCCTGGAGACACCCCGGGACTAGGCGGTACAATGAGCAGTACTTC. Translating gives CAWRHPGTRRYNEQYF.

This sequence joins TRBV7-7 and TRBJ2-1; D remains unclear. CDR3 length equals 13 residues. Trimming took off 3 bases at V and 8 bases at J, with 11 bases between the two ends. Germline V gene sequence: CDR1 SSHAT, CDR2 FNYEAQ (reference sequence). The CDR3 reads CASSLGSLDEQFF. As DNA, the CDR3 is TGTGCCAGCAGCTTGGGCAGCCTCGATGAGCAGTTCTTC.

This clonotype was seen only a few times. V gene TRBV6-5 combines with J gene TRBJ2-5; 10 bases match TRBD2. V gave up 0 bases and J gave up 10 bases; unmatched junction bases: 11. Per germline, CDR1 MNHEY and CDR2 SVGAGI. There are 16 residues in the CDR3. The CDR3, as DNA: TGTGCCAGCAGTTACTCTCCGAGCCGGGAGCGGGGGGGCCAGTACTTC. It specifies CASSYSPSRERGGQYF.

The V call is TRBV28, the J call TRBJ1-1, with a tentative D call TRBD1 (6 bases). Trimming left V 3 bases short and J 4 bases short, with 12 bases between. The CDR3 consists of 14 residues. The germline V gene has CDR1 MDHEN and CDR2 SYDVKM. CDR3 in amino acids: CASSLGGPLTEAFF. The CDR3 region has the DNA TGTGCCAGCAGTTTGGGGGGCCCCCTCACTGAAGCTTTCTTT.

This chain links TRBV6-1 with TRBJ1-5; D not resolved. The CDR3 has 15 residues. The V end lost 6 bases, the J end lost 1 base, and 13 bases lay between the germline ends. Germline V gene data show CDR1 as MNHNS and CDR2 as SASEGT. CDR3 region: CASSRLAGSNQPQHF. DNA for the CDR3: TGTGCCAGCAGCCGGTTGGCCGGGAGCAATCAGCCCCAGCATTTT.

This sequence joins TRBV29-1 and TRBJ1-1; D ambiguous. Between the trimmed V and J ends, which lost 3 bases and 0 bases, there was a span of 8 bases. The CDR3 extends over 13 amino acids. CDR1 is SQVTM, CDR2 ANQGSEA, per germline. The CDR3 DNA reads TGCAGCGTTGAGTCCAGGTTGAACACTGAAGCTTTCTTT. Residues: CSVESRLNTEAFF.

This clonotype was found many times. CDR3 amino acids: CASTREGSSYEQYF. The CDR3 DNA reads as TGTGCCAGCACTAGGGAGGGTTCCTCCTACGAGCAGTACTTC. The gene calls are TRBV6-2 or TRBV6-3 and TRBJ2-7; 7 positions match TRBD2. The CDR3 loop spans 14 amino acids. Germline trimming cut 7 bases from V and 0 bases from J; bases unmatched to any gene: 6. Germline loops: CDR1 MNHEY, CDR2 SVGEGT.

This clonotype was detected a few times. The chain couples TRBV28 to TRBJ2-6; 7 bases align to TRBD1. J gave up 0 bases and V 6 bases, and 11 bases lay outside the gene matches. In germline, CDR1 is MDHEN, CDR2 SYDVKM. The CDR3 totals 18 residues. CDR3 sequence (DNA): TGTGCCAGCAGACGTCCGGGACAGAGGACCTCTGGGGCCAACGTCCTGACTTTC. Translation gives CASRRPGQRTSGANVLTF.

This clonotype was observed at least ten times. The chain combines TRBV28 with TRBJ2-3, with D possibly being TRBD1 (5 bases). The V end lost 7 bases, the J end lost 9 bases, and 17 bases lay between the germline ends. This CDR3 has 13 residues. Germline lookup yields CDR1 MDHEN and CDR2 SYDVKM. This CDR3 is CASTEQWPGTQYF. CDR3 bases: TGTGCCAGCACCGAACAGTGGCCAGGGACGCAGTATTTT.

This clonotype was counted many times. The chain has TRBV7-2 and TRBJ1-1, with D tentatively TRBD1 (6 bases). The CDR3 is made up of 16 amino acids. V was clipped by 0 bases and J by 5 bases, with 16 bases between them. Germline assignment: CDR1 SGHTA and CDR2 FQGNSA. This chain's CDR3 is CASSLAGGGAVTEAFF. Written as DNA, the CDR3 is TGTGCCAGCAGCTTAGCGGGTGGGGGCGCAGTAACTGAAGCTTTCTTT.

In DNA, the CDR3 is TGTGCCAGCGCCGAACAGGGGGCGAATCAGCCCCAGCATTTT. It yields the protein CASAEQGANQPQHF. The chain is built from TRBV2 and TRBJ1-5, with 9 bases that match TRBD1. Germline lookup yields CDR1 SNHLY and CDR2 FYNNEI. The trim removed 8 bases at V and 4 bases at J, leaving 6 bases unmatched. This CDR3 has 14 amino acids.

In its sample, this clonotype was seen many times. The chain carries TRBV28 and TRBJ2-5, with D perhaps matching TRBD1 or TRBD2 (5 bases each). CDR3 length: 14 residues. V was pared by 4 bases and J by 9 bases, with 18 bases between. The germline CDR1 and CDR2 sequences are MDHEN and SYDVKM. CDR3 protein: CASSSWDLQVPQYF. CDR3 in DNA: TGTGCCAGCAGTTCCTGGGACCTACAGGTGCCCCAGTACTTC.

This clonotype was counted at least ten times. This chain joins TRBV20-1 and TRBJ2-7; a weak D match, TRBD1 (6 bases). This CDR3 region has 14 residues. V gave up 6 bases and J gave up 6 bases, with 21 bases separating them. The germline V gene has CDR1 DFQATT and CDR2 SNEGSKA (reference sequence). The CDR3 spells CSALSLTGRTEQYF. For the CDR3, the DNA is TGCAGTGCCCTGAGTCTAACAGGGCGTACCGAGCAGTACTTC.

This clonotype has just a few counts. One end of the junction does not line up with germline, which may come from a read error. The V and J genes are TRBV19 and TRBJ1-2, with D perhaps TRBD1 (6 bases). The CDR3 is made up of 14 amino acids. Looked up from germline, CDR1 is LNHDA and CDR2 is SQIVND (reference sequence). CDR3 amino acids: CASSIVPGQTPLSF. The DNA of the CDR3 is TGTGCCAGTAGTATAGTTCCCGGACAGACACCGCTTTCCTTC.

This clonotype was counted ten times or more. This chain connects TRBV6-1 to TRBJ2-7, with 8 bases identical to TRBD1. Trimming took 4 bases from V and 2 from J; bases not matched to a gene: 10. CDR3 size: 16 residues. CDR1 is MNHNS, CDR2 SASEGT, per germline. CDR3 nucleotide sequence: TGTGCCAGCAGTGGACATAAGGACAGGGCTACCTACGAGCAGTACTTC. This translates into CASSGHKDRATYEQYF.

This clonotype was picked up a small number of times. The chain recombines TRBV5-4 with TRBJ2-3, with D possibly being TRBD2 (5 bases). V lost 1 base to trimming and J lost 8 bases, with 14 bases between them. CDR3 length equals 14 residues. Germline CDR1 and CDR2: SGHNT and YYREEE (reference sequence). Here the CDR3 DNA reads TGTGCCAGCAGCTTGAGGCAGGCCGAGGGTACGCAGTATTTT. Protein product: CASSLRQAEGTQYF.

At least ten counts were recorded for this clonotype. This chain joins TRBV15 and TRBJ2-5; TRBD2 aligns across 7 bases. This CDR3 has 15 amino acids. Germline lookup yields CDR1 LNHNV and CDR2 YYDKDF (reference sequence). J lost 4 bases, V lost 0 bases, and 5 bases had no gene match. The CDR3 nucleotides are TGTGCCACCAGCAGAGATCGGGGAGGGTCAGAGACCCAGTACTTC. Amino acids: CATSRDRGGSETQYF.

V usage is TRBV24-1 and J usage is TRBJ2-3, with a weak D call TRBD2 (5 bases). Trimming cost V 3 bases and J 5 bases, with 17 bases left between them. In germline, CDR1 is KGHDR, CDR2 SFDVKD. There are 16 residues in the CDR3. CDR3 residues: CATSDVLAGGLDTQYF. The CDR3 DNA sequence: TGTGCCACCAGTGATGTGCTAGCCGGAGGATTAGATACGCAGTATTTT.

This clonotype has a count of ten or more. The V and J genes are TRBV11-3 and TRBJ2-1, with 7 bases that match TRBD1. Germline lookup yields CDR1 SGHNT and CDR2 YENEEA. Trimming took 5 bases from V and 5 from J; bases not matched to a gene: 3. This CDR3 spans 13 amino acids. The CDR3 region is CASSKDRHNEQFF. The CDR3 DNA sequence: TGTGCCAGCAGCAAGGACAGGCACAATGAGCAGTTCTTC.

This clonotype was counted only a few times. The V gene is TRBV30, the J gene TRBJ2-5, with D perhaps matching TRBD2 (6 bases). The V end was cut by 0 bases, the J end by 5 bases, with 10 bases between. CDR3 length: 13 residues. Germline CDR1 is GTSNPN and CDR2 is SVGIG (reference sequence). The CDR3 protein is CAWSVGGGETQYF. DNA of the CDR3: TGTGCCTGGAGTGTGGGGGGTGGTGAGACCCAGTACTTC.

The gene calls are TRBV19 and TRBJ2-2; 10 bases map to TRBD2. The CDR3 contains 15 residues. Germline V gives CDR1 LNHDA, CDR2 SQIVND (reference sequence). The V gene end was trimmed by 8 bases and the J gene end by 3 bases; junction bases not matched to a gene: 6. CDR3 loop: CASRFLAGDTGELFF. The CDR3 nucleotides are TGTGCCAGTCGATTCCTAGCGGGAGACACCGGGGAGCTGTTTTTT.